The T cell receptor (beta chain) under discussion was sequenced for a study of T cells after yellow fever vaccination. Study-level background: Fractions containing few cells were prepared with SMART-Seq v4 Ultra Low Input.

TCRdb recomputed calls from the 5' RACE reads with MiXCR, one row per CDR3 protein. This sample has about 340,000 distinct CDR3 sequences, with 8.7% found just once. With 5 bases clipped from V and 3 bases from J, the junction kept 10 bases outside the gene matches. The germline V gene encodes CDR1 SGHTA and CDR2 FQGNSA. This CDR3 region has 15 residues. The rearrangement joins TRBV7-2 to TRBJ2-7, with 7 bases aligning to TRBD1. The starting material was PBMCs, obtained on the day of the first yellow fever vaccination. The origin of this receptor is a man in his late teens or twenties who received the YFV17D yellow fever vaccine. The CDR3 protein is CASSASMTGLYEQYF. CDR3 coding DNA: TGTGCCAGCAGCGCCTCTATGACAGGGCTCTACGAGCAGTACTTC. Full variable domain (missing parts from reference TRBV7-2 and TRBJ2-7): GAGVSQSPSNKVTEKGKDVELRCDPISGHTALYWYRQSLGQGLEFLIYFQGNSAPDKSGLPSDRFSAERTGGSVSTLTIQRTQQEDSAVYLCASSASMTGLYEQYFGPGTRLTVT.